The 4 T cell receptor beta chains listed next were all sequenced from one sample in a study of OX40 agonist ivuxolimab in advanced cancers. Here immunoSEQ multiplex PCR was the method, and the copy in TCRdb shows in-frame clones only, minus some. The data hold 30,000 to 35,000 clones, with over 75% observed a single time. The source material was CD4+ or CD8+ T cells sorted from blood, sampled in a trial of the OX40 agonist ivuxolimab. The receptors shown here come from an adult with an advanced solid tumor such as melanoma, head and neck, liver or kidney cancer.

The CDR3 DNA reads TGTGCCTGTACGACAGGGAACACCGGGGAGCTGTTTTTT. Translating gives CACTTGNTGELFF. This chain joins TRBV30 and TRBJ2-2; maybe TRBD1 (6 bases). The CDR3 is 13 residues long. V lost 6 bases to trimming and J lost 1 base, with 9 bases between them. Germline-derived CDR1 and CDR2 are GTSNPN and SVGIG (reference sequence).

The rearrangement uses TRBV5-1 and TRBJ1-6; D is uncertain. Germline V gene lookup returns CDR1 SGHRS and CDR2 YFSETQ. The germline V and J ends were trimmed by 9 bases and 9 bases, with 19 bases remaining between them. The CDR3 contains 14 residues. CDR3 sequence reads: CANPWKGLTSPLHF. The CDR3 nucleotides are TGCGCCAATCCTTGGAAAGGGCTTACTTCACCCCTCCACTTT.

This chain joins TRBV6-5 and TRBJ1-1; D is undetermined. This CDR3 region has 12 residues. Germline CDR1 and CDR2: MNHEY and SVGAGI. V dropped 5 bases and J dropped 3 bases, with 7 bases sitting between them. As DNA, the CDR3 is TGTGCCAGCAGTCTGGGCGACACTGAAGCTTTCTTT. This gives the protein CASSLGDTEAFF.

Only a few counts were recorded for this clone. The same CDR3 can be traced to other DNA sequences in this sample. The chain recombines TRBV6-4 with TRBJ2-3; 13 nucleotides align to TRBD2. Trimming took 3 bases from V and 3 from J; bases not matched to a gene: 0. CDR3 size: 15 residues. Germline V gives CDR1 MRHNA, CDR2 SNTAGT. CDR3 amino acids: CASSETSGGTDTQYF. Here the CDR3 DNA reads TGTGCCAGCAGTGAGACTAGCGGGGGGACAGATACGCAGTATTTT.